This TCR beta chain was identified in a study of T cell clonality in common variable immunodeficiency. The study's findings and limits: In common variable immunodeficiency, TCR beta chains reportedly carried fewer deletions and N-nucleotide insertions.

Its frequency marks this clone as medium-sized. What it recognizes is unknown. The sequenced fragment ends 3 residues before the CDR3 boundary, so the rest is inferred from the germline J gene. Trimming removed 7 bases at V and 0 bases at J, with 14 bases between. The CDR3 runs 14 residues. The germline gives CDR1 GTSNPN, CDR2 SVGIG (reference sequence). Sequencing used immunoSEQ multiplex PCR; TCRdb keeps in-frame clones, though not all of them. The sample table sets out roughly 16,000 clones. The CVID group had fewer than 19 females and some 31 males, mean age roughly 40. Replacement immunoglobulin had been given to every CVID subject for at least one year.

This TCR was sampled from a human donor with common variable immunodeficiency. The chain has TRBV30 and TRBJ2-3, with no clear D. Material for sequencing was peripheral blood mononuclear cells. This CDR3 reads CASSGFRSTDTQYF. CDR3 bases read: TGTGCCTCCTCAGGATTTAGAAGCACAGATACG.